This T cell receptor beta chain was documented in a study of cytomegalovirus exposure and HLA in healthy donors. To note about this clone: Its target is not known.

PCR primers comprised 60 Vbeta and 13 Jbeta primers. Some clones are missing from TCRdb's copy, which holds only in-frame ones; the method was immunoSEQ multiplex PCR. Here the sample spans some 170,000 clones, about 83% being singletons. Study results and caveats: Both high specificity and high sensitivity reportedly marked the classifier's diagnosis of cytomegalovirus status.

The germline V and J ends were trimmed by 4 bases and 1 base, with 16 bases remaining between them. The CDR3 extends over 15 amino acids. Germline assignment: CDR1 SQVTM and CDR2 ANQGSEA. The V gene is TRBV29-1, the J gene TRBJ2-5, with D maybe TRBD1 (5 bases). The clonotype comes from a young woman in good health and CMV-seronegative. What was sequenced was PBMCs. The chain's CDR3 is CSVVGHLNIQETQYF. The CDR3 bases are TGCAGCGTTGTCGGACACCTGAACATCCAAGAGACCCAGTACTTC.